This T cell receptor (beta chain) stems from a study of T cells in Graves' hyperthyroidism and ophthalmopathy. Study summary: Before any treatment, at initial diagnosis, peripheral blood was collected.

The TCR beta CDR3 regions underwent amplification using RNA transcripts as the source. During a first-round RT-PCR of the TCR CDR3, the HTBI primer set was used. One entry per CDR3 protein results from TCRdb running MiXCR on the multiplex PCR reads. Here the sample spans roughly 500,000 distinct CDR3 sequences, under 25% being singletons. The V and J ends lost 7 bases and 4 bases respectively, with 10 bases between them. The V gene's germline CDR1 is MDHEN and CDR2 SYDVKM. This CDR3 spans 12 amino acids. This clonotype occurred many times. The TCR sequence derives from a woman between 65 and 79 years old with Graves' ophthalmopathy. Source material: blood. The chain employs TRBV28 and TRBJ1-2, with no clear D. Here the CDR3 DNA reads TGTGCCAGCAAGACGGCCGGCTATGGCTACACCTTC. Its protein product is CASKTAGYGYTF.